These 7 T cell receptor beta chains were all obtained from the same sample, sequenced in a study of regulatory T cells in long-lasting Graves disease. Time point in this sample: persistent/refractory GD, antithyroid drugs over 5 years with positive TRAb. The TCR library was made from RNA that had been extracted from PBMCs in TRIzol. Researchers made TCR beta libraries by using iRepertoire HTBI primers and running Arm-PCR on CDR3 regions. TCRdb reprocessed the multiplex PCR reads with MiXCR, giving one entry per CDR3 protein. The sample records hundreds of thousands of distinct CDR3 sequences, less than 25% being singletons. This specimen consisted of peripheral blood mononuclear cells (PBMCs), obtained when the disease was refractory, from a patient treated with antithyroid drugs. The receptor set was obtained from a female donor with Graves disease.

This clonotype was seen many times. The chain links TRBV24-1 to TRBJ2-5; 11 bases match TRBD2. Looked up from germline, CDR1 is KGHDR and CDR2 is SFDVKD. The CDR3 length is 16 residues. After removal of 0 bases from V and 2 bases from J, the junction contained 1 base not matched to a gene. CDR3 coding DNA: TGTGCCACCAGTGATTTGGTAGCGGGAGGGCAAGAGACCCAGTACTTC. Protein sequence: CATSDLVAGGQETQYF.

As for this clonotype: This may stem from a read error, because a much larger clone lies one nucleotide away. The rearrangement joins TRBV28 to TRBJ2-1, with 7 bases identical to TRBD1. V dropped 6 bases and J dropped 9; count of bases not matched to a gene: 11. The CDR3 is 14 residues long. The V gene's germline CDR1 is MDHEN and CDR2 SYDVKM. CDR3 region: CASSLIQGRAEQFF. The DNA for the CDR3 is TGTGCCAGCAGCCTCATACAGGGGCGTGCTGAGCAGTTCTTC.

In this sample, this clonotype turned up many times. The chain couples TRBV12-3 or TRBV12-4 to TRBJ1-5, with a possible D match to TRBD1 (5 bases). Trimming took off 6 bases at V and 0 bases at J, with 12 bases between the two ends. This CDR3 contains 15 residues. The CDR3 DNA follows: TGTGCCAGCAGCGCGAGGGGAGATAGCAATCAGCCCCAGCATTTT. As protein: CASSARGDSNQPQHF.

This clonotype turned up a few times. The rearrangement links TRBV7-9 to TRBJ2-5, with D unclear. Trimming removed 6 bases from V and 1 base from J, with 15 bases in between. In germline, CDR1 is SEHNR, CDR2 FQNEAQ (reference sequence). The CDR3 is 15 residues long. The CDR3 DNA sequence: TGTGCCAGCAGGCCGCTCAGAAACCTCCAAGAGACCCAGTACTTC. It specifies CASRPLRNLQETQYF.

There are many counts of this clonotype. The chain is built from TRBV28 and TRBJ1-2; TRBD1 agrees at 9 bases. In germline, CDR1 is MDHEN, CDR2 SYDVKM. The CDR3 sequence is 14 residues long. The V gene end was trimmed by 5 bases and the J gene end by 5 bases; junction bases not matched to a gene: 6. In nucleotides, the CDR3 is TGTGCCAGCAGTGACAGGGGGACCCCGTATGGCTACACCTTC. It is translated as CASSDRGTPYGYTF.

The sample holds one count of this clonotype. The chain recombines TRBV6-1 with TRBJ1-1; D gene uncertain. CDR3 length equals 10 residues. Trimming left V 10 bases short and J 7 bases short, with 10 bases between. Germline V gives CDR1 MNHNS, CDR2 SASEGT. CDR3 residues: CATIGYEAFF. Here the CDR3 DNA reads TGTGCCACCATCGGTTATGAAGCTTTCTTT.

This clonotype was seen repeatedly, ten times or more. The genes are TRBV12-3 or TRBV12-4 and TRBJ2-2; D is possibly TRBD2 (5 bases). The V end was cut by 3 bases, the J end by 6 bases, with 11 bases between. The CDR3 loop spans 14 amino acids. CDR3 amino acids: CASSLLGIAGELFF. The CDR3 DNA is TGTGCCAGCAGTTTGCTCGGGATCGCCGGGGAGCTGTTTTTT.